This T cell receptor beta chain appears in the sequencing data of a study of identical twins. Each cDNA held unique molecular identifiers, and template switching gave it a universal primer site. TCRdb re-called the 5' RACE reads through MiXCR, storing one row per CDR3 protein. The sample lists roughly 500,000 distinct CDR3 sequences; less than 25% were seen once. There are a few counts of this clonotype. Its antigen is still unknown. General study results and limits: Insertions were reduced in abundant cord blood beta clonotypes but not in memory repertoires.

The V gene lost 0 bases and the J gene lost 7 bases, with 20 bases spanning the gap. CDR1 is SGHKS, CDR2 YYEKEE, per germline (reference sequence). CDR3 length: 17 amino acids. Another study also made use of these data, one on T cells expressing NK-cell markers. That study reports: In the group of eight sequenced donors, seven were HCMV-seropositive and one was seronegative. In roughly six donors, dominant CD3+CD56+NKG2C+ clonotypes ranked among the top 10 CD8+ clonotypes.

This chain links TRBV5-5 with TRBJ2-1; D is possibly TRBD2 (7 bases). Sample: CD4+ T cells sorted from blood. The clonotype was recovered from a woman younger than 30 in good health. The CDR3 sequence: CASSLAAGANILNEQFF. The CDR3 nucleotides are TGTGCCAGCAGCTTGGCCGCGGGGGCTAATATCTTGAATGAGCAGTTCTTC.